This T cell receptor beta chain was documented in a study of identical twins. Study-wide findings and caveats: Part of the zero-insertion signal could reflect confounding by invariant MAIT and iNKT cells.

Notes on this clonotype: Its antigen remains unidentified.

The CDR3 contains 16 residues. Germline-derived CDR1 and CDR2 are SEHNR and FQNEAQ (reference sequence). Trimming left V 3 bases short and J 6 bases short, with 19 bases between. TCRdb independently ran MiXCR on the 5' RACE reads; one entry per CDR3 protein. Of 450,000 or so distinct CDR3 sequences listed, 14% are singletons. The sample was also linked to a second study, of yellow fever vaccine responses in identical twins.

The rearrangement links TRBV7-9 to TRBJ2-3; D may be TRBD1 or TRBD2 (6 bases each). The sample comprised CD4+ T cells sorted from blood. The source of this sequence is a woman under 30 in good health. Here the CDR3 DNA reads TGTGCCAGCAGCTTCTCAGGGGCAAGCGGGTTGGATACGCAGTATTTT. It encodes CASSFSGASGLDTQYF. The whole variable domain, filled in from reference TRBV7-9 and TRBJ2-3, reads DTGVSQNPRHKITKRGQNVTFRCDPISEHNRLYWYRQTLGQGPEFLTYFQNEAQLEKSRLLSDRFSAERPKGSFSTLEIQRTEQGDSAMYLCASSFSGASGLDTQYFGPGTRLTVL.